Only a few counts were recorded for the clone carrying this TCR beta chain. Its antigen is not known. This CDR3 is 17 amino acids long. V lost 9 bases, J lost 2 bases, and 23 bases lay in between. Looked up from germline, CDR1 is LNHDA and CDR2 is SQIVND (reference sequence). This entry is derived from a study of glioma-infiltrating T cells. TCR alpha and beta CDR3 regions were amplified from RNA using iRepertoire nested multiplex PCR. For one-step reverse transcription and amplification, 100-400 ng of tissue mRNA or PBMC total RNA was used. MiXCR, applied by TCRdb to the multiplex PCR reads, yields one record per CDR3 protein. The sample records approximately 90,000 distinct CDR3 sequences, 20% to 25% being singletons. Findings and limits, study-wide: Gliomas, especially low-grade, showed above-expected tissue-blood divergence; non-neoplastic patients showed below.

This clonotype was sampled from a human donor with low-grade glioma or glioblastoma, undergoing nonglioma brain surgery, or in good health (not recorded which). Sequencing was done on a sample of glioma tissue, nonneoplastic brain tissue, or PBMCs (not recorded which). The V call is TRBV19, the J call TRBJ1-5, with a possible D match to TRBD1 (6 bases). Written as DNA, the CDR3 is TGTGCCAGCACCCTCATAGGGGCACAGGGTGGCAATCAGCCCCAGCATTTT. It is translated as CASTLIGAQGGNQPQHF.